The clone carrying this TCR beta chain was observed a few times. Its antigen is unknown. The data were taken from a study of T cells in Graves' hyperthyroidism and ophthalmopathy. Germline V gene lookup returns CDR1 SGHDT and CDR2 YYEEEE. Trimming at V came to 2 bases and at J to 3 bases, leaving 11 bases not matched to a gene. The CDR3 totals 17 residues. Study-level points and caveats: Most expanded thyroid clonotypes above 0.001 also appeared in blood. Ophthalmopathy, as predicted by the model, came a median 6.5 months after the prediction.

Amplified TCR beta CDR3 regions derived from RNA transcripts. Primed by the HTBI set, a first-round RT-PCR was run on the TCR CDR3. Using its own MiXCR run on the multiplex PCR reads, TCRdb lists one record per CDR3 protein. This table holds a few hundred thousand distinct CDR3 sequences, around 14% found once. Each diagnosis was grounded in clinical symptoms, serum thyroxine and TRAb, thyroid ultrasound, and orbital computed tomography. PBMCs came from 9 to 10 ml fresh peripheral blood. The sequenced material came from blood. The sequence derives from a woman aged 25-40 years with Graves' hyperthyroidism. V is TRBV5-6 and J is TRBJ1-3, with 7 bases identical to TRBD1. CDR3 nucleotide sequence: TGTGCCAGCAGCTTCCGGGAAGGGACAGCTCTTGGAAACACCATATATTTT. Its translation: CASSFREGTALGNTIYF.